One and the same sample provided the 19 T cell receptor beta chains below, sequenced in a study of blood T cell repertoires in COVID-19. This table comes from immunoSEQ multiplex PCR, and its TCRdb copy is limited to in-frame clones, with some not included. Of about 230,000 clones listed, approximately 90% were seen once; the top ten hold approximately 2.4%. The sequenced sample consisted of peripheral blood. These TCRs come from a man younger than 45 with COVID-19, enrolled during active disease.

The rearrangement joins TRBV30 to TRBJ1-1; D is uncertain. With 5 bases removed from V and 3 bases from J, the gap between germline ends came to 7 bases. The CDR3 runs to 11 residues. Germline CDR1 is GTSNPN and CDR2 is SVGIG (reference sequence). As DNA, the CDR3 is TGTGCCTGGGTTGAGTACACTGAAGCTTTCTTT. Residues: CAWVEYTEAFF.

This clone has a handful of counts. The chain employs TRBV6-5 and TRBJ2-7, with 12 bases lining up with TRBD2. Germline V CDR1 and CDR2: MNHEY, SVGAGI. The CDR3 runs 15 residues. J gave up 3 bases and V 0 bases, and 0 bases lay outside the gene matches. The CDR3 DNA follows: TGTGCCAGCAGTTACTCGACTAGCGGGGGCTACGAGCAGTACTTC. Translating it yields CASSYSTSGGYEQYF.

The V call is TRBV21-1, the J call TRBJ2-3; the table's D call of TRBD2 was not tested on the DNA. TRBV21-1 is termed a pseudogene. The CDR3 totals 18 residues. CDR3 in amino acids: CASSKVEGAGRATDTQYF. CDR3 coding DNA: TGTGCCAGCAGCAAAGTTGAAGGAGCGGGGAGGGCCACAGATACGCAGTATTTT.

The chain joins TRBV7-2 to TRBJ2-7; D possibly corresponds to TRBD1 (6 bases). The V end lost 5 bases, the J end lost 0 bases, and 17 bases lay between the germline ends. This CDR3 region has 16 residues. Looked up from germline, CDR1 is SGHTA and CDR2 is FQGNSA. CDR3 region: CASSVQSGQSSYEQYF. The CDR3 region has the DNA TGTGCCAGCAGCGTACAAAGCGGACAGAGCTCCTACGAGCAGTACTTC.

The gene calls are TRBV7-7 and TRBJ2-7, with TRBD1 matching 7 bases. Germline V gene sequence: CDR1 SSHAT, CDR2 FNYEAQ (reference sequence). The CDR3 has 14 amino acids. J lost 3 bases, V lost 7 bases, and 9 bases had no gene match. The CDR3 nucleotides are TGTGCCAGCAAAGGGGGCTGTCCCATCTACGAGCAGTACTTC. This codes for CASKGGCPIYEQYF.

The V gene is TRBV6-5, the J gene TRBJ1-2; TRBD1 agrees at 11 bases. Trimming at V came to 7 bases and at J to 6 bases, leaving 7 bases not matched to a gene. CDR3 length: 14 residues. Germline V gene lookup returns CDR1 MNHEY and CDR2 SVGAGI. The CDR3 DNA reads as TGTGCCAGCACCCTAGGACAGGGGGCAAATGGCTACACCTTC. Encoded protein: CASTLGQGANGYTF.

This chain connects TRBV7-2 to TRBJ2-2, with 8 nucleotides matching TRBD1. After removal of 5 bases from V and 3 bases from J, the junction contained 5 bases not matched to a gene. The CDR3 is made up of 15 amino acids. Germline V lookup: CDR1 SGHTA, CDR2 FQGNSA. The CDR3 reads CASSRRGPDTGELFF. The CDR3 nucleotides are TGTGCCAGCAGCCGCAGGGGGCCCGACACCGGGGAGCTGTTTTTT.

The CDR3 DNA is TGTGCCACCAGCAGAGCCGGCAGGGGAGACATTCAGTACTTC. As protein: CATSRAGRGDIQYF. The V call is TRBV15, the J call TRBJ2-4, with D maybe TRBD1 (6 bases). V gave up 1 base and J gave up 8 bases, with 12 bases separating them. The CDR3 has 14 residues. CDR1 is LNHNV and CDR2 is YYDKDF in the germline V gene (reference sequence).

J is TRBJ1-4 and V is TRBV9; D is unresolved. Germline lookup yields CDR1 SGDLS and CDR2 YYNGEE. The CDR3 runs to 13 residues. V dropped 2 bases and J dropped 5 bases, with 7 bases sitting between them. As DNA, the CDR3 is TGTGCCAGCAGCGTCCGGGAGAATGAAAAACTGTTTTTT. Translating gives CASSVRENEKLFF.

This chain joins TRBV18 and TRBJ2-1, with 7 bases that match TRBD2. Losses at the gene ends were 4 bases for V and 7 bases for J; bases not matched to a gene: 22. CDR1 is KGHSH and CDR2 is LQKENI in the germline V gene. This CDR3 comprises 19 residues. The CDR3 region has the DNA TGTGCCAGCTCACAAAAACCCCCCCTACTAGCGAAGGTTGTGAATGAGCAGTTCTTC. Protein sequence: CASSQKPPLLAKVVNEQFF.

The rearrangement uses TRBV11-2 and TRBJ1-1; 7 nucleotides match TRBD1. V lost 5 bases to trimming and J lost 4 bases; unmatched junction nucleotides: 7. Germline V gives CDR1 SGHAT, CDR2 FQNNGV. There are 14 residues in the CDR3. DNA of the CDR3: TGTGCCAGCAGCCGGGACAGACCATCCACTGAAGCTTTCTTT. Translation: CASSRDRPSTEAFF.

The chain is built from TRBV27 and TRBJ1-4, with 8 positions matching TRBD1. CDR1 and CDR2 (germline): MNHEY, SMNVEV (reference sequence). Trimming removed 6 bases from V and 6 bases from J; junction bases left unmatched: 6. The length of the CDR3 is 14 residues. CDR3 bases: TGTGCCAGCAGCATGGACAGGGTGGATGAAAAACTGTTTTTT. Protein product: CASSMDRVDEKLFF. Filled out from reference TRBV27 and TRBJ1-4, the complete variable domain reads EAQVTQNPRYLITVTGKKLTVTCSQNMNHEYMSWYRQDPGLGLRQIYYSMNVEVTDKGDVPEGYKVSRKEKRNFPLILESPSPNQTSLYFCASSMDRVDEKLFFGSGTQLSVL.

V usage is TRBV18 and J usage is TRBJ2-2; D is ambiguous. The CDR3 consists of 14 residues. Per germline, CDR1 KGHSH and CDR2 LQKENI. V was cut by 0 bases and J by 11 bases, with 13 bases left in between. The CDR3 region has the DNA TGTGCCAGCTCACCACCGAACGTTGATCTAGAGCTGTTTTTT. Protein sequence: CASSPPNVDLELFF.

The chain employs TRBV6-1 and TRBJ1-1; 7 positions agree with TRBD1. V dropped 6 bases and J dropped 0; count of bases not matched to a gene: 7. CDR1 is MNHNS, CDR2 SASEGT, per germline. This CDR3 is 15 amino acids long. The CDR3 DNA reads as TGTGCCAGCAGGCCGGGACAGATCATGAACACTGAAGCTTTCTTT. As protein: CASRPGQIMNTEAFF.

The CDR3 here is CASSFTGASNQPQHF. CDR3 DNA sequence: TGTGCCAGCAGCTTTACAGGGGCCAGCAATCAGCCCCAGCATTTT. The chain links TRBV5-5 to TRBJ1-5, with 7 bases lining up with TRBD1. Trimming cost V 2 bases and J 1 base; bases outside gene matches: 3. Germline values: CDR1 SGHKS, CDR2 YYEKEE (reference sequence). There are 15 residues in the CDR3.

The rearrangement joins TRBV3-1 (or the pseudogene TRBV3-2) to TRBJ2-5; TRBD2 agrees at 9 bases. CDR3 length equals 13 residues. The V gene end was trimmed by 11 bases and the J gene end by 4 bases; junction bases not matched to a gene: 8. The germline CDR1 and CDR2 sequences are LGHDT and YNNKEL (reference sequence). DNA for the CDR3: TGTGCCGCCTCTTTACTAGCGGGAGAGACCCAGTACTTC. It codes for CAASLLAGETQYF.

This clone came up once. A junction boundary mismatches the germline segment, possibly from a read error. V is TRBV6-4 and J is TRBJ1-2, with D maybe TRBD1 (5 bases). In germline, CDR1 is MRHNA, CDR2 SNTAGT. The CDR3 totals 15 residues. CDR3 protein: CASSMGPAAGPPTAF. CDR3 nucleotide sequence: TGTGCCAGCAGTATGGGGCCGGCGGCGGGACCGCCTACTGCCTTC.

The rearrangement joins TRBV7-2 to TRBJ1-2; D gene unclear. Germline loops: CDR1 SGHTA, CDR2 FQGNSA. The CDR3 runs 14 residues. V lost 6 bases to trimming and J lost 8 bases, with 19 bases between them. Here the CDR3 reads CASSSGGKHGGYTF. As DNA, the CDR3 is TGTGCCAGCAGTAGTGGCGGAAAACATGGCGGCTACACCTTC.

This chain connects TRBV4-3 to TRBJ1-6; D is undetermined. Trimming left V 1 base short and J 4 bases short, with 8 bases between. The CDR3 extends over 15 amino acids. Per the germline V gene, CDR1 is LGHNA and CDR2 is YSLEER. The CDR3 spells CASSQGQRYNSPLHF. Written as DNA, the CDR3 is TGCGCCAGCAGCCAAGGCCAGCGATATAATTCACCCCTCCACTTT.